The 9 T cell receptor beta chains below were found in one sample sequenced in a study of graft-versus-host responses after intestinal transplantation (dated by TCRdb to about 2021). Sample time point, as interpreted from the label and publication: cells obtained before transplantation from donor or recipient. These receptors lack a known antigen. The method behind the library was the immunoSEQ multiplex PCR assay. Here the immuneACCESS table is served through TCRdb, limited to in-frame sequences with V and J called. Missing clones are a known gap in these copies; in checked studies unresolved V genes cover under half, and the rest lacks a known reason. For this sample the table gives about 130,000 clones, of which nearly 95% were detected only once. Of the sample, 0.19% is held by the ten largest clones. The sample was unstimulated CD4+ T cells sorted from spleen or lymph node cells, taken before intestinal transplant. These receptors were collected from a human donor who received an intestinal transplant.

V usage is TRBV28 and J usage is TRBJ2-5; D may be TRBD2 (5 bases). The last part of the DNA fits TRBJ2-7 better; the J call may be wrong. The CDR3 loop spans 13 amino acids. CDR1 is MDHEN and CDR2 is SYDVKM in the germline V gene. CDR3 in DNA: TGTGCCAGCAGTTCCCCACGGGGCTACGAGCAGTACTTC. It translates to CASSSPRGYEQYF.

For the CDR3, the DNA is TGTGCCAGCAGTTTACTTAGCGGGCGGGATACGCAGTATTTT. It is translated as CASSLLSGRDTQYF. This sequence joins TRBV28 and TRBJ2-3, with 7 bases identical to TRBD2. There are 14 residues in the CDR3. Germline V CDR1 and CDR2: MDHEN, SYDVKM. Germline trimming cut 2 bases from V and 6 bases from J; bases unmatched to any gene: 5.

This rearrangement joins TRBV5-1 to TRBJ1-1; possibly TRBD1 for D (6 bases). Germline lookup yields CDR1 SGHRS and CDR2 YFSETQ. The V and J ends lost 4 bases and 1 base respectively, with 11 bases between them. CDR3 length equals 14 residues. The CDR3 DNA is TGCGCCAGCAGCCATACACAGGGGAACACTGAAGCTTTCTTT. Translating it yields CASSHTQGNTEAFF.

V and J are TRBV19 and TRBJ1-5; TRBD1 is a possible D gene (6 bases). V lost 7 bases to trimming and J lost 5 bases, with 12 bases between them. Germline CDR1 and CDR2: LNHDA and SQIVND (reference sequence). CDR3 length: 13 amino acids. The CDR3 is CASTLRGDQPQHF. The CDR3 DNA reads TGTGCCAGTACCCTGAGGGGGGATCAGCCCCAGCATTTT.

This chain joins TRBV21-1 and TRBJ2-1; the table names TRBD2, a call not compared with the DNA. TRBV21-1 is labeled a pseudogene. There are 17 residues in the CDR3. This chain's CDR3 is CASSKPVGDPGFNEQFF. The DNA of the CDR3 is TGTGCCAGCAGCAAACCCGTCGGGGATCCGGGGTTCAATGAGCAGTTCTTC.

The J gene is TRBJ2-7, the V gene TRBV25-1; perhaps TRBD1 as D (6 bases). The CDR3 is 13 residues long. Trimming took off 4 bases at V and 1 base at J, with 8 bases between the two ends. Germline V gene lookup returns CDR1 MGHDK and CDR2 SYGVNS. CDR3 coding DNA: TGTGCCAGCAGTGTGGGGGCATCCTACGAGCAGTACTTC. This gives the protein CASSVGASYEQYF.

This rearrangement joins TRBV30 to TRBJ2-7; D not resolved. Trimming removed 5 bases from V and 2 bases from J, with 10 bases in between. The CDR3 has 12 amino acids. CDR1 and CDR2 (germline): GTSNPN, SVGIG (reference sequence). CDR3 DNA sequence: TGTGCCTGGTGCGTAGGACCCTACGAGCAGTACTTC. Translation: CAWCVGPYEQYF.

The V call is TRBV4-1, the J call TRBJ2-7; D not certain. The CDR3 loop spans 14 amino acids. CDR1 MGHRA and CDR2 YSYEKL come from the germline V gene. The germline V and J ends were trimmed by 1 base and 1 base, with 8 bases remaining between them. The CDR3 loop reads CASSQVRPSYEQYF. CDR3 DNA: TGCGCCAGCAGCCAAGTGCGACCGTCCTACGAGCAGTACTTC.

This chain uses TRBV29-1 with TRBJ1-2, with D perhaps matching TRBD1 (5 bases). Per germline, CDR1 SQVTM and CDR2 ANQGSEA. V was cut by 5 bases and J by 4 bases, with 14 bases left in between. This CDR3 is built from 13 residues. CDR3: CSVLRGGFYGYTF. CDR3 in DNA: TGCAGCGTTCTACGGGGGGGGTTCTATGGCTACACCTTC. Full variable domain (rest looked up from reference TRBV29-1 and TRBJ1-2): SAVISQKPSRDICQRGTSLTIQCQVDSQVTMMFWYRQQPGQSLTLIATANQGSEATYESGFVIDKFPISRPNLTFSTLTVSNMSPEDSSIYLCSVLRGGFYGYTFGSGTRLTVV.